A single sample is the source of the 9 T cell receptor beta chains below, sequenced in a study of PD-1 blockade in classical Hodgkin lymphoma. This table comes from immunoSEQ multiplex PCR, and its TCRdb copy is limited to in-frame clones, with some not included. The table lists about 94,000 clones, 80% to 90% of them singletons. Every patient experienced relapse after autologous stem cell transplantation, and brentuximab vedotin exposure varied. This specimen was peripheral blood mononuclear cells (PBMCs), taken before the second cycle of nivolumab. The receptors stem from a human donor with classical Hodgkin lymphoma.

The chain's CDR3 is CASRTGAAYEQYF. In DNA, the CDR3 is TGTGCCAGCAGGACAGGGGCCGCCTACGAGCAGTACTTC. This chain links TRBV2 with TRBJ2-7, with TRBD1 identical over 8 bases. V shed 6 bases, J shed 2 bases, and the junction held 3 bases outside the gene matches. This CDR3 contains 13 residues. Germline values: CDR1 SNHLY, CDR2 FYNNEI.

This clone is a singleton in its sample. The chain links TRBV5-6 to TRBJ2-1, with unresolved D. V dropped 0 bases and J dropped 5 bases, with 6 bases sitting between them. Germline loops: CDR1 SGHDT, CDR2 YYEEEE. There are 13 residues in the CDR3. CDR3 DNA sequence: TGTGCCAGCAGCTTGGACCAGGACAATGAGCAGTTCTTC. Its translation is CASSLDQDNEQFF.

The chain uses TRBV19 and TRBJ1-1, with 9 bases aligning to TRBD1. Unmatched junction bases numbered 7, after V lost 3 bases and J lost 5 bases. The CDR3 consists of 15 residues. Germline CDR1 LNHDA, CDR2 SQIVND (reference sequence). The CDR3 loop is CASSIRVQGATEAFF. The CDR3 nucleotides read TGTGCCAGTAGTATTCGCGTACAGGGGGCGACTGAAGCTTTCTTT.

The genes are TRBV28 and TRBJ2-1; TRBD2 agrees at 7 bases. The CDR3 totals 17 residues. Germline assignment: CDR1 MDHEN and CDR2 SYDVKM. With V trimmed by 4 bases and J by 4 bases, 13 bases remained unmatched. In DNA, the CDR3 is TGTGCCAGCAGTTCCACAGAGGCGGGAGTTGATTACAATGAGCAGTTCTTC. This translates into CASSSTEAGVDYNEQFF. The whole variable domain, filled in from reference TRBV28 and TRBJ2-1, reads DVKVTQSSRYLVKRTGEKVFLECVQDMDHENMFWYRQDPGLGLRLIYFSYDVKMKEKGDIPEGYSVSREKKERFSLILESASTNQTSMYLCASSSTEAGVDYNEQFFGPGTRLTVL.

The rearrangement joins TRBV4-2 to TRBJ1-5, with 7 bases aligning to TRBD1. Trimming at V came to 8 bases and at J to 11 bases, leaving 9 bases not matched to a gene. Germline loops: CDR1 LGHNA, CDR2 YNFKEQ. This CDR3 has 12 amino acids. Here the CDR3 reads CASGPQGGAQHF. The CDR3 bases are TGTGCCAGCGGCCCCCAGGGGGGGGCCCAGCATTTT.

The chain links TRBV11-2 to TRBJ2-7; a possible D gene is TRBD1 (5 bases). CDR3 size: 12 residues. Trimming shortened V by 5 bases and J by 4 bases, and 9 bases separated the two germline ends. Germline values: CDR1 SGHAT, CDR2 FQNNGV. CDR3 sequence: CASSPNRYEQYF. Here the CDR3 DNA reads TGTGCCAGCAGCCCCAACAGGTACGAGCAGTACTTC.

The CDR3 bases are TGTGCCAGCAGCCGGGCTGCTGATACGCAGTATTTT. It codes for CASSRAADTQYF. V is TRBV6-5 and J is TRBJ2-3; D is unclear. The V end lost 6 bases, the J end lost 6 bases, and 10 bases lay between the germline ends. The CDR3 is made up of 12 amino acids. In germline, CDR1 is MNHEY, CDR2 SVGAGI.

This chain uses TRBV6-5 with TRBJ2-7; 7 positions match TRBD1. Trimming at V came to 5 bases and at J to 2 bases, leaving 6 bases not matched to a gene. The CDR3 runs to 14 residues. Looked up from germline, CDR1 is MNHEY and CDR2 is SVGAGI. The CDR3: CASSTRDSPYEQYF. CDR3 nucleotides: TGTGCCAGCAGTACCCGGGACAGTCCCTACGAGCAGTACTTC.

The chain has TRBV19 and TRBJ2-2, with D hard to call. V was pared by 5 bases and J by 3 bases, with 16 bases between. The CDR3 runs 16 residues. Germline lookup yields CDR1 LNHDA and CDR2 SQIVND (reference sequence). The CDR3 loop reads CASSSTGLFDTGELFF. CDR3 DNA: TGTGCCAGTAGTTCAACGGGCTTGTTCGACACCGGGGAGCTGTTTTTT.